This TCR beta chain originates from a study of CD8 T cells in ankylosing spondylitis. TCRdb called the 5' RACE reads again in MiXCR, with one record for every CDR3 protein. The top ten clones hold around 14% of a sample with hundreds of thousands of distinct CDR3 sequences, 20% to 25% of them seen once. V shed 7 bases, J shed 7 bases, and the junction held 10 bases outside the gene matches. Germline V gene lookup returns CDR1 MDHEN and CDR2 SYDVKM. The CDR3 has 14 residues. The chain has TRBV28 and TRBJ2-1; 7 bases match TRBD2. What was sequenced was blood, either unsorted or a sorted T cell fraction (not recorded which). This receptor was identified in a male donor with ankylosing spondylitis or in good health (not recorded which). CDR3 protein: CASTLWGGDNEQFF. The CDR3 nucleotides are TGTGCCAGCACTTTGTGGGGGGGGGATAATGAGCAGTTCTTC.